This passage covers 22 T cell receptor beta chains from one sample sequenced in a study of shared clonotypes between healthy human individuals. Clones were read by immunoSEQ multiplex PCR, and TCRdb kept only the in-frame ones, dropping some. The top ten hold over 0.3% of the sample, which has more than 1.2 million clones, approximately 98.5% seen once. Specimen: naive CD4+ T cells sorted from blood. Subset here: CD45RA+ positively selected. Source of these receptors: a man aged 25-45 years in good health.

The rearrangement links TRBV28 to TRBJ2-7; no clear D gene. V shed 5 bases and J shed 3 bases, with 17 bases lying between them. This CDR3 comprises 15 residues. Germline V gene sequence: CDR1 MDHEN, CDR2 SYDVKM. CDR3 nucleotide sequence: TGTGCCAGCAGTCCCGTCCATACTTTAATCTACGAGCAGTACTTC. Translating gives CASSPVHTLIYEQYF.

The rearrangement joins TRBV7-2 to TRBJ2-1; D is uncertain. The CDR3 loop spans 12 amino acids. Per the germline V gene, CDR1 is SGHTA and CDR2 is FQGNSA. V was pared by 2 bases and J by 9 bases, with 8 bases between. The CDR3, as DNA: TGTGCCAGCAGCTTAAGGTTGCGTGAGCAGTTCTTC. Translating gives CASSLRLREQFF.

The V call is TRBV5-1, the J call TRBJ2-7, with 11 bases aligning to TRBD2. In germline, CDR1 is SGHRS, CDR2 YFSETQ. The CDR3 is 15 residues long. Trimming cost V 4 bases and J 2 bases; bases outside gene matches: 5. CDR3: CASSELAGVTYEQYF. CDR3 coding DNA: TGCGCCAGCAGCGAACTAGCGGGAGTGACCTACGAGCAGTACTTC. Full variable domain (outside the CDR3, taken from reference TRBV5-1 and TRBJ2-7): KAGVTQTPRYLIKTRGQQVTLSCSPISGHRSVSWYQQTPGQGLQFLFEYFSETQRNKGNFPGRFSGRQFSNSRSEMNVSTLELGDSALYLCASSELAGVTYEQYFGPGTRLTVT.

The genes are TRBV28 and TRBJ2-1, with unresolved D. Looked up from germline, CDR1 is MDHEN and CDR2 is SYDVKM. The CDR3 has 20 amino acids. With 5 bases removed from V and 2 bases from J, the gap between germline ends came to 28 bases. CDR3 DNA sequence: TGTGCCAGCAGTCCGGACCAAGAAAAAAGGATACCCAGCGCCTACAATGAGCAGTTCTTC. Amino acids: CASSPDQEKRIPSAYNEQFF.

The chain links TRBV10-3 to TRBJ2-3; 10 nucleotides match TRBD2. Germline CDR1 reads ENHRY; CDR2 reads SYGVKD. V dropped 2 bases and J dropped 5; count of bases not matched to a gene: 10. The CDR3 consists of 17 residues. CDR3 bases: TGTGCCATCAGTGAGCCCCGGGGGGCTAGCGGGAGAGATACGCAGTATTTT. Protein: CAISEPRGASGRDTQYF.

The rearrangement links TRBV6-5 to TRBJ2-7, with D unclear. This CDR3 is 13 amino acids long. Germline V gene lookup returns CDR1 MNHEY and CDR2 SVGAGI. V was trimmed by 10 bases and J by 0 bases, leaving 13 bases between them. The CDR3 nucleotides are TGTGCCAACACCCCCTCTAGCTCCTACGAGCAGTACTTC. Amino acid sequence: CANTPSSSYEQYF.

The chain carries TRBV2 and TRBJ1-2; no firm D call. This CDR3 comprises 12 residues. Germline V gene data show CDR1 as SNHLY and CDR2 as FYNNEI. V was pared by 6 bases and J by 0 bases, with 5 bases between. The CDR3 DNA reads TGTGCCAGCAGGGAGGCTAACTATGGCTACACCTTC. It encodes CASREANYGYTF.

The chain is built from TRBV25-1 and TRBJ2-5; 7 bases agree with TRBD2. V shed 1 base and J 4 bases; nucleotides not matched to a gene: 3. Germline CDR1 MGHDK, CDR2 SYGVNS. This CDR3 comprises 14 residues. The CDR3 nucleotides are TGTGCCAGCAGTGAATGGTCGGGGGGAGAGACCCAGTACTTC. Its translation is CASSEWSGGETQYF.

On this clone itself: Distinct nucleotide sequences in the sample also encode this CDR3. The chain couples TRBV5-1 to TRBJ2-2; perhaps TRBD1 as D (6 bases). The germline V gene has CDR1 SGHRS and CDR2 YFSETQ. The CDR3 totals 15 residues. Between the trimmed V and J ends, which lost 0 bases and 4 bases, there was a span of 10 bases. CDR3 nucleotides: TGCGCCAGCAGCTTGGGAGTAGGGGGCACCGGGGAGCTGTTTTTT. Translating gives CASSLGVGGTGELFF.

The chain carries TRBV2 and TRBJ2-7, with TRBD2 matching 8 bases. The germline V gene encodes CDR1 SNHLY and CDR2 FYNNEI. The CDR3 spans 15 residues. V was pared by 6 bases and J by 0 bases, with 7 bases of the junction left unmatched. The CDR3 is CASRYGTRSSYEQYF. The CDR3 DNA reads TGTGCCAGCAGGTACGGGACTAGGAGCTCCTACGAGCAGTACTTC. The entire variable domain, with the rest obtained from reference TRBV2 and TRBJ2-7, is as follows: EPEVTQTPSHQVTQMGQEVILRCVPISNHLYFYWYRQILGQKVEFLVSFYNNEISEKSEIFDDQFSVERPDGSNFTLKIRSTKLEDSAMYFCASRYGTRSSYEQYFGPGTRLTVT.

V and J are TRBV5-4 and TRBJ1-3; 7 bases line up with TRBD1. With V trimmed by 3 bases and J by 0 bases, 9 bases remained unmatched. Germline CDR1 SGHNT, CDR2 YYREEE (reference sequence). The CDR3 consists of 17 residues. The CDR3 loop is CASSSRDSASSGNTIYF. The CDR3 DNA is TGTGCCAGCAGCTCCCGGGACAGTGCTTCCTCTGGAAACACCATATATTTT. Full variable domain (rest looked up from reference TRBV5-4 and TRBJ1-3): ETGVTQSPTHLIKTRGQQVTLRCSSQSGHNTVSWYQQALGQGPQFIFQYYREEENGRGNFPPRFSGLQFPNYSSELNVNALELDDSALYLCASSSRDSASSGNTIYFGEGSWLTVV.

The chain is built from TRBV5-1 and TRBJ1-1; 10 positions agree with TRBD1. V was pared by 4 bases and J by 5 bases, with 8 bases of the junction left unmatched. Per germline, CDR1 SGHRS and CDR2 YFSETQ. This CDR3 spans 15 amino acids. Written as DNA, the CDR3 is TGCGCCAGCAGCACCACCGGACAGGGGGTAACTGAAGCTTTCTTT. Translation: CASSTTGQGVTEAFF. Supplemented by reference TRBV5-1 and TRBJ1-1, the full variable domain reads KAGVTQTPRYLIKTRGQQVTLSCSPISGHRSVSWYQQTPGQGLQFLFEYFSETQRNKGNFPGRFSGRQFSNSRSEMNVSTLELGDSALYLCASSTTGQGVTEAFFGQGTRLTVV.

A note on this clone: The same CDR3 can be traced to other DNA sequences in this sample. J is TRBJ1-2 and V is TRBV27; 7 bases match TRBD1. The germline CDR1 and CDR2 sequences are MNHEY and SMNVEV (reference sequence). With 6 bases clipped from V and 4 bases from J, the junction kept 5 bases outside the gene matches. This CDR3 comprises 13 residues. The CDR3, as DNA: TGTGCCAGCAGCCTAAACAGGGGCTATGGCTACACCTTC. Translating gives CASSLNRGYGYTF.

This clone was counted a single time. The chain joins TRBV5-1 to TRBJ2-7; possibly TRBD2 for D (5 bases). The germline V gene encodes CDR1 SGHRS and CDR2 YFSETQ. V lost 0 bases and J 3 bases, leaving 13 bases between the germline ends. The CDR3 extends over 15 amino acids. This chain's CDR3 is CASSLVSSLGYEQYF. The CDR3, as DNA: TGCGCCAGCAGCTTGGTATCATCACTAGGCTACGAGCAGTACTTC.

This CDR3 reads CASSPKPSGSSYNEQFF. The CDR3 DNA reads TGTGCCAGCTCACCAAAACCCTCAGGGAGCTCCTACAATGAGCAGTTCTTC. The chain joins TRBV18 to TRBJ2-1; the D gene could be TRBD1 or TRBD2 (5 bases each). CDR1 KGHSH and CDR2 LQKENI come from the germline V gene. Trimming cost V 2 bases and J 0 bases, with 14 bases left between them. The CDR3 contains 17 residues. The entire variable domain, with the rest obtained from reference TRBV18 and TRBJ2-1, is as follows: NAGVMQNPRHLVRRRGQEARLRCSPMKGHSHVYWYRQLPEEGLKFMVYLQKENIIDESGMPKERFSAEFPKEGPSILRIQQVVRGDSAAYFCASSPKPSGSSYNEQFFGPGTRLTVL.

The V and J genes are TRBV12-5 and TRBJ1-2; 9 bases are a match to TRBD1. The trim removed 3 bases at V and 5 bases at J, leaving 10 bases unmatched. The CDR3 consists of 16 residues. CDR1 is LGHNT and CDR2 is FRNRAP in the germline V gene. Written as DNA, the CDR3 is TGTGCTAGTGGTTTTGAACGGGACAGGGCACCGTATGGCTACACCTTC. Protein: CASGFERDRAPYGYTF.

As DNA, the CDR3 is TGTGCCAGCAGAACAGGGACCCCCGGTTTACGGACGAACACCGGGGAGCTGTTTTTT. Its protein product is CASRTGTPGLRTNTGELFF. The chain has TRBV2 and TRBJ2-2; D is perhaps TRBD1 (6 bases). The germline V gene has CDR1 SNHLY and CDR2 FYNNEI. This CDR3 is 19 amino acids long. V was pared by 6 bases and J by 0 bases, with 23 bases between.

The V call is TRBV2, the J call TRBJ2-7; D possibly corresponds to TRBD1 (5 bases). The CDR3 sequence is 15 residues long. The germline CDR1 and CDR2 sequences are SNHLY and FYNNEI. V was cut by 2 bases and J by 3 bases, with 14 bases left in between. Here the CDR3 reads CASSENIGVNYEQYF. The CDR3 nucleotides are TGTGCCAGCAGTGAAAATATAGGGGTCAACTACGAGCAGTACTTC.

The chain recombines TRBV7-6 with TRBJ2-1, with D possibly matching TRBD1 (5 bases). The germline gives CDR1 SGHVS, CDR2 FNYEAQ. V was cut by 5 bases and J by 8 bases, with 19 bases left in between. CDR3 length: 15 residues. The CDR3 DNA reads as TGTGCCAGCAGCCCCCAGGGCCAGTATGCGGATGAGCAGTTCTTC. This encodes CASSPQGQYADEQFF.

The V gene is TRBV19, the J gene TRBJ2-7; the D gene could be TRBD1 or TRBD2 (5 bases each). Trimming cost V 11 bases and J 3 bases, with 17 bases left between them. The CDR3 has 13 amino acids. The germline V gene has CDR1 LNHDA and CDR2 SQIVND (reference sequence). Written as DNA, the CDR3 is TGTGCCCGCACAGTCCGAGGGGACTACGAGCAGTACTTC. This sequence encodes CARTVRGDYEQYF.

This chain uses TRBV28 with TRBJ1-5; D unresolved. Deletions cut 0 bases from V and 8 bases from J, with 5 bases between. This CDR3 has 12 amino acids. CDR1 and CDR2 from the germline V gene are MDHEN and SYDVKM. CDR3 DNA: TGTGCCAGCAGTTTATGGAGCAAGCCCCAGCATTTT. Residues: CASSLWSKPQHF.

V gene TRBV28 combines with J gene TRBJ1-1; D is undetermined. V lost 7 bases and J lost 1, with 13 bases in between. This CDR3 has 14 residues. Germline values: CDR1 MDHEN, CDR2 SYDVKM. This CDR3 is CASILAPGNTEAFF. The CDR3 region has the DNA TGTGCCAGCATCCTGGCCCCAGGGAACACTGAAGCTTTCTTT.